The entry below describes one T cell receptor (beta chain). The length of the CDR3 is 14 residues. The germline V gene encodes CDR1 SEHNR and CDR2 FQNEAQ (reference sequence). Trimming removed 7 bases from V and 2 bases from J; junction bases left unmatched: 7. Original processing methods: It was from reference gene primer amplification that nucleated cell counts were estimated. TCRdb keeps only in-frame clones here, not all; method: immunoSEQ multiplex PCR. V and J calls and clone size are as listed in that table; D and trimming were resolved from the DNA. The data show under 300,000 clones, around 87% seen once. This entry belongs to a study of blood T cell repertoires in COVID-19. Background on the study: Specimens from acute and convalescent COVID-19 originated in the United States, Italy and Spain. The cDNA or gDNA used as material had been derived from T cells, B-cell-depleted T cells, or PBMCs.

The sample comprised peripheral blood. The receptor comes from a woman aged 70-85 years with active or convalescent COVID-19. The genes are TRBV7-9 and TRBJ1-1; 7 nucleotides match TRBD1. CDR3 region: CASTNDRANTEAFF. The CDR3 DNA sequence: TGTGCCAGCACCAACGACAGGGCCAACACTGAAGCTTTCTTT. The variable domain in full, completed from reference TRBV7-9 and TRBJ1-1, reads DTGVSQNPRHKITKRGQNVTFRCDPISEHNRLYWYRQTLGQGPEFLTYFQNEAQLEKSRLLSDRFSAERPKGSFSTLEIQRTEQGDSAMYLCASTNDRANTEAFFGQGTRLTVV.